This TCR beta chain was identified in a study of neurological immune-mediated disorders. Overall study: The approximately 34 patients with multiple sclerosis comprised about 31 relapsing-remitting cases and 3 secondary progressive cases. Whole-study findings and limits: Subjects shared no identical expanded-clone CDR3 amino acid sequences, suggesting private TCR-beta repertoires in all groups.

A note on this clonotype: Its matching antigen is unknown.

Germline V gene sequence: CDR1 MNHEY, CDR2 SMNVEV (reference sequence). Trimming removed 3 bases at V and 4 bases at J, with 13 bases between. This CDR3 has 14 residues. Over 180 million TCR-beta sequences from 15-18 subjects came from every sequencing run. TCRdb reanalysed the 5' RACE reads using MiXCR and keeps one entry per CDR3 protein. The table has 40,000 or so distinct CDR3 sequences, more than 2% seen once. The chain joins TRBV27 to TRBJ2-7; maybe TRBD1 (6 bases). This receptor was taken from a man aged 30 to 45 with multiple sclerosis. The sample consisted of PBMCs. CDR3 sequence: CASSFVGGLYEQYF. The CDR3 nucleotides are TGTGCCAGCAGTTTTGTTGGGGGCTTATACGAGCAGTACTTC.